The rows below give T cell receptor beta chains drawn from one sample of a study of blood T cell repertoires in COVID-19. Data came from immunoSEQ multiplex PCR; TCRdb stores just in-frame clones and leaves some out. The sample carries hundreds of thousands of clones, around 86% recorded once. The sample taken for sequencing was peripheral blood. These receptors were collected from a middle-aged woman who had recovered from COVID-19. Each CDR3 is given with its conserved first and last residue. A D gene is named only where the DNA matches it firmly. Only part of the rows carry a size: once, few, many, or a class if the clone is expanded.

>TRBJ1-2|-|TRBD1|TRBV28
CASSQSDREGGYTF
TGTGCCAGCAGTCAATCGGACAGGGAGGGAGGCTACACCTTC
>TRBJ2-7|-|-|TRBV5-1
CASRPGFLPYEQYF
TGCGCCAGCAGACCAGGGTTTCTACCCTACGAGCAGTACTTC
>TRBJ2-1|-|TRBD2|TRBV9
CASSGGTSTNDEQFF
TGTGCCAGCAGCGGCGGGACTAGCACAAACGATGAGCAGTTCTTC
>TRBJ1-5|-|TRBD1|TRBV4-3
CASSLTGGQAPQHF
TGCGCCAGCAGCCTGACAGGGGGCCAGGCGCCCCAGCATTTT
>TRBJ2-3|-|-|TRBV14
CASSQDGLLWDTQYF
TGTGCCAGCAGCCAAGATGGACTACTGTGGGATACGCAGTATTTT
>TRBJ1-2|-|TRBD1|TRBV4-3
CASSQDAQGADYGYTF
TGCGCCAGCAGCCAAGATGCTCAGGGGGCTGACTATGGCTACACCTTC
>TRBJ2-7|-|-|TRBV9
CASSVSAGTPNSYEQYF
TGTGCCAGCAGCGTTAGTGCTGGGACACCCAATTCCTACGAGCAGTACTTC
>TRBJ2-2|-|TRBD2|TRBV27
CASSRLAGAHTGELFF
TGTGCCAGCAGTCGTCTAGCGGGGGCCCACACCGGGGAGCTGTTTTTT
>TRBJ2-7|-|-|TRBV10-2
CASSESKEGSTYEQYF
TGCGCCAGCAGTGAGTCGAAGGAGGGATCCACCTACGAGCAGTACTTC
>TRBJ1-1|-|-|TRBV5-1
CASSWAGGAYTEAFF
TGCGCCAGCAGCTGGGCAGGAGGCGCGTACACTGAAGCTTTCTTT
>TRBJ2-3|-|TRBD2|TRBV3-1/TRBV3-2
CASSRLAGGPETQYF
TGTGCCAGCAGCCGACTAGCGGGGGGGCCCGAGACGCAGTATTTT
>TRBJ2-1|once|-|TRBV9
CASSDGTSHEQFF
TGTGCCAGCAGCGACGGGACTTCTCATGAGCAGTTCTTC
>TRBJ2-7|-|TRBD1|TRBV19
CASRSDGTAYF
TGTGCCAGTAGATCCGACGGGACAGCATACTTC
>TRBJ1-3|-|-|TRBV4-3
CASSQTQGYTIYF
TGCGCCAGCAGCCAAACACAGGGATACACCATATATTTT
>TRBJ2-1|-|-|TRBV4-3
CASSQDLSGYNEQFF
TGCGCCAGCAGCCAAGATTTGAGCGGTTACAATGAGCAGTTCTTC
>TRBJ2-7|-|TRBD1|TRBV29-1
CSVARDSIFEQYF
TGCAGCGTCGCGAGGGACAGCATCTTCGAGCAGTACTTC
>TRBJ1-2|-|TRBD1|TRBV7-2
CASSVNINRGRYGYTF
TGTGCCAGCAGCGTCAACATAAACAGGGGGCGTTATGGCTACACCTTC
>TRBJ1-2|few|TRBD1|TRBV6-6
CASSSDREEANYGYTF
TGTGCCAGCAGCTCTGACAGGGAAGAAGCTAACTATGGCTACACCTTC
>TRBJ2-3|-|TRBD2|TRBV6-5
CASTPPAGGGDTQYF
TGTGCCAGCACCCCCCCTGCGGGGGGAGGAGATACGCAGTATTTT
>TRBJ2-5|-|TRBD2|TRBV3-1/TRBV3-2
CASSQLGGLQETQYF
TGTGCCAGCAGCCAACTGGGGGGACTACAAGAGACCCAGTACTTC
>TRBJ1-3|-|-|TRBV7-6
CASSSGWLSGNTIYF
TGTGCCAGCAGCTCCGGGTGGCTTTCTGGAAACACCATATATTTT
>TRBJ2-6|-|-|TRBV4-1
CASSQAIAPFSGANVLTF
TGCGCCAGCAGCCAAGCGATAGCCCCCTTCTCTGGGGCCAACGTCCTGACTTTC
>TRBJ2-7|-|-|TRBV13
CASSPTGFMTYEQYF
TGTGCCAGCAGCCCAACCGGGTTCATGACCTACGAGCAGTACTTC
>TRBJ1-1|-|TRBD1|TRBV5-4
CASSWGQVRTEAFF
TGTGCCAGCAGCTGGGGACAGGTCCGCACTGAAGCTTTCTTT
>TRBJ1-1|-|-|TRBV11-2
CASSVGLLSEAFF
TGTGCCAGCAGCGTGGGGCTGTTGTCTGAAGCTTTCTTT
>TRBJ2-2|-|-|TRBV5-1
CASSLVSSANTGELFF
TGCGCCAGCAGCTTGGTTTCTAGCGCCAACACCGGGGAGCTGTTTTTT
>TRBJ2-3|-|TRBD2|TRBV19
CATRTPGLAGGRGTDTQYF
TGTGCCACCCGGACACCCGGACTAGCGGGGGGGCGCGGCACAGATACGCAGTATTTT